The text below deals with one T cell receptor (beta chain). Its antigen is not identified. The CDR3 runs 13 residues. Germline V CDR1 and CDR2: GTSNPN, SVGIG (reference sequence). The ends were cut back, 0 bases at V and 1 base at J, with 6 bases in the middle. This record belongs to a study of cytomegalovirus exposure and HLA in healthy donors. Regarding the study as a whole: Being indistinguishable, some V segments were excluded, TRBV6-2 and TRBV6-3 among them.

The PCR ran on 60 Vbeta and 13 Jbeta primers. Per the study methods: A follow-up analysis tallied around 80 million unique TCR beta chains, approximately 10 million shared. The method was immunoSEQ multiplex PCR; TCRdb's version includes in-frame clones alone and lacks a portion of them. V and J calls and clone size are given by that table; D and trimming were obtained from the DNA. The sample has 200,000 or so clones, less than 85% seen once. This TCR derives from a girl under 10 years old in good health and CMV-seronegative. The chain is built from TRBV30 and TRBJ1-1; D uncertain. The sample was PBMCs. The CDR3 nucleotides read TGTGCCTGGAGTGTAGCGGGGAACACTGAAGCTTTCTTT. The encoded protein is CAWSVAGNTEAFF. Full variable domain (rest looked up from reference TRBV30 and TRBJ1-1): SQTIHQWPATLVQPVGSPLSLECTVEGTSNPNLYWYRQAAGRGLQLLFYSVGIGQISSEVPQNLSASRPQDRQFILSSKKLLLSDSGFYLCAWSVAGNTEAFFGQGTRLTVV.